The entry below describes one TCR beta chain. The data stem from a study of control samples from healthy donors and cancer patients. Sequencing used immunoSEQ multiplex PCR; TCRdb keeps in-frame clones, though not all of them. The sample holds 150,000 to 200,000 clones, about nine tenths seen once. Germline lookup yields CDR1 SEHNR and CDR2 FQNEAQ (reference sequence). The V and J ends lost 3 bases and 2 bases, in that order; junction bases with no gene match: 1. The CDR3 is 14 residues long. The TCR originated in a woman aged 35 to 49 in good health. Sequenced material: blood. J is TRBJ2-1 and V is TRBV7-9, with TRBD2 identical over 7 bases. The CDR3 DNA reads TGTGCCAGCAGCTTCGCGGGGGCCTACAATGAGCAGTTCTTC. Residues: CASSFAGAYNEQFF.